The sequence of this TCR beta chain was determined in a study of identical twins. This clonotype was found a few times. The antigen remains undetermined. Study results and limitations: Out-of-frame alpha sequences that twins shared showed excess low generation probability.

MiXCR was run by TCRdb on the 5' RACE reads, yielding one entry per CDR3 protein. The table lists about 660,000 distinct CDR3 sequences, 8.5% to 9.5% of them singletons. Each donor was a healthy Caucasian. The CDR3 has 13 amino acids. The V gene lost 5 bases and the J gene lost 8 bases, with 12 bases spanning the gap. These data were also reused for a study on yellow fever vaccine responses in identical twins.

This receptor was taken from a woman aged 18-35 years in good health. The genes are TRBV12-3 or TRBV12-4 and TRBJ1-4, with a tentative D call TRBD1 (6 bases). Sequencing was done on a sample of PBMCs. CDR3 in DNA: TGTGCCAGCAGTCGAAGACAGGACGAAAAACTGTTTTTT. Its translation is CASSRRQDEKLFF.